This record concerns one T cell receptor (beta chain) sequence. Every one of the donors was a Caucasian adult that lived in Nashville, Tennessee. Sequencing was performed with immunoSEQ multiplex PCR; in TCRdb, only in-frame clones are kept and a portion is missing. The sample has about 1.5 million clones, around 98% seen once. This sample is part of a study of shared clonotypes between healthy human individuals. This CDR3 region has 15 residues. After removal of 5 bases from V and 3 bases from J, the junction contained 6 bases not matched to a gene. Germline CDR1 SGHTA, CDR2 FQGNSA. The sample taken for sequencing was naive CD4+ T cells sorted from blood. Subset in this sample: CD45RA+ positively selected. This chain links TRBV7-2 with TRBJ2-1; TRBD2 matches at 8 bases. The receptor comes from a man in his thirties or forties in good health. CDR3 nucleotide sequence: TGTGCCAGCAGCGCAATAGCGGGGATCTACAATGAGCAGTTCTTC. Protein sequence: CASSAIAGIYNEQFF.